What follows are 20 T cell receptor beta chains derived from one specimen sequenced in a study of shared clonotypes between healthy human individuals. The repertoire was sequenced with immunoSEQ multiplex PCR; TCRdb's copy has only in-frame clones and lacks some. The sample yields roughly 850,000 clones, approximately 96% seen once. Naive CD8 cells were CD45RO-negative, positively selected for CCR7, excluding terminally differentiated effector memory CD45RA+ cells. Sequenced sample: naive CD8+ T cells sorted from blood. The receptors derive from a man aged 25 to 45 in good health.

This chain joins TRBV11-3 and TRBJ2-1, with 15 bases identical to TRBD2. The CDR3 is made up of 17 amino acids. Germline V gene sequence: CDR1 SGHNT, CDR2 YENEEA. J gave up 9 bases and V 5 bases, and 11 bases lay outside the gene matches. The CDR3 DNA reads as TGTGCCAGCAGCCCCCGGACTAGCGGGAGGGCCGTAAGTGAGCAGTTCTTC. Translated, it gives CASSPRTSGRAVSEQFF.

The genes are TRBV9 and TRBJ1-1, with a possible D match to TRBD1 (5 bases). V lost 8 bases and J 5 bases, leaving 10 bases between the germline ends. Looked up from germline, CDR1 is SGDLS and CDR2 is YYNGEE. The CDR3 has 11 amino acids. The CDR3 loop is CASGEGTEAFF. The CDR3 DNA follows: TGTGCCAGTGGCGAGGGGACTGAAGCTTTCTTT.

The V and J genes are TRBV11-2 and TRBJ2-3; D unclear. CDR3 size: 14 residues. Germline-derived CDR1 and CDR2 are SGHAT and FQNNGV. Trimming cost V 4 bases and J 5 bases, with 13 bases left between them. The CDR3 nucleotides are TGTGCCAGCAGCTCCGGGCACAGAGTAGATACGCAGTATTTT. This sequence encodes CASSSGHRVDTQYF. Together with reference TRBV11-2 and TRBJ2-3, the CDR3 gives the full variable domain: EAGVAQSPRYKIIEKRQSVAFWCNPISGHATLYWYQQILGQGPKLLIQFQNNGVVDDSQLPKDRFSAERLKGVDSTLKIQPAKLEDSAVYLCASSSGHRVDTQYFGPGTRLTVL.

This sequence joins TRBV28 and TRBJ1-5, with D maybe TRBD1 (5 bases). The CDR3 has 14 residues. The germline V gene encodes CDR1 MDHEN and CDR2 SYDVKM. The V end lost 3 bases, the J end lost 3 bases, and 9 bases lay between the germline ends. CDR3 nucleotides: TGTGCCAGCAGTTTTCGACAGACCAATCAGCCCCAGCATTTT. This encodes CASSFRQTNQPQHF.

Comments on this clone: The same CDR3 can be traced to other DNA sequences in this sample. This sequence joins TRBV9 and TRBJ2-1; D is uncertain. Germline assignment: CDR1 SGDLS and CDR2 YYNGEE. This CDR3 spans 12 amino acids. Trimming shortened V by 0 bases and J by 6 bases, and 4 bases separated the two germline ends. The CDR3 protein is CASSVGSNEQFF. CDR3 coding DNA: TGTGCCAGCAGCGTAGGTTCCAATGAGCAGTTCTTC.

This clone was seen once. The rearrangement joins TRBV2 to TRBJ2-7, with 8 bases fitting TRBD2. After removal of 0 bases from V and 3 bases from J, the junction contained 7 bases not matched to a gene. This CDR3 region has 16 residues. Germline assignment: CDR1 SNHLY and CDR2 FYNNEI. The CDR3 loop reads CASSEAGTRGSYEQYF. The CDR3 DNA follows: TGTGCCAGCAGTGAAGCGGGGACTAGGGGAAGCTACGAGCAGTACTTC. Full variable domain (outside the CDR3, taken from reference TRBV2 and TRBJ2-7): EPEVTQTPSHQVTQMGQEVILRCVPISNHLYFYWYRQILGQKVEFLVSFYNNEISEKSEIFDDQFSVERPDGSNFTLKIRSTKLEDSAMYFCASSEAGTRGSYEQYFGPGTRLTVT.

This chain joins TRBV11-2 and TRBJ2-1; weak D call: TRBD2 (6 bases). This CDR3 region has 15 residues. V was shortened by 1 base and J by 8 bases, with 15 bases between the two germline ends. Germline V CDR1 and CDR2: SGHAT, FQNNGV. CDR3 DNA sequence: TGTGCCAGCAGCTTAGGATGGGCGGGGATCGATGAGCAGTTCTTC. Protein sequence: CASSLGWAGIDEQFF.

The V call is TRBV28, the J call TRBJ2-7; D gene unclear. There are 12 residues in the CDR3. Looked up from germline, CDR1 is MDHEN and CDR2 is SYDVKM. Trimming left V 9 bases short and J 2 bases short, with 11 bases between. CDR3 amino acids: CASESGTYEQYF. CDR3 sequence (DNA): TGTGCCAGTGAGTCCGGTACCTACGAGCAGTACTTC.

The genes are TRBV11-3 and TRBJ2-1; 9 bases match TRBD1. CDR1 and CDR2 from the germline V gene are SGHNT and YENEEA. The CDR3 contains 13 residues. V gave up 6 bases and J gave up 7 bases; unmatched junction bases: 4. CDR3 coding DNA: TGTGCCAGCAGGGGACAGGGCGGGAATGAGCAGTTCTTC. The encoded protein is CASRGQGGNEQFF.

The CDR3 DNA reads TGTGCCAGCCGGGGTGAGGGCGAGCAGTACTTC. This encodes CASRGEGEQYF. This chain joins TRBV9 and TRBJ2-7; TRBD2 might be the D (5 bases). Trimming cost V 7 bases and J 6 bases, with 11 bases left between them. CDR1 is SGDLS and CDR2 is YYNGEE in the germline V gene. The CDR3 has 11 amino acids.

The table lists this clone with a count of one. V and J are TRBV7-2 and TRBJ2-1; D is ambiguous. The CDR3 sequence is 18 residues long. V was shortened by 2 bases and J by 4 bases, with 21 bases between the two germline ends. Germline CDR1 and CDR2: SGHTA and FQGNSA. The chain's CDR3 is CASSLRRPHLLQYNEQFF. The CDR3 region has the DNA TGTGCCAGCAGCTTACGTAGGCCTCATTTGTTACAATACAATGAGCAGTTCTTC.

The chain carries TRBV28 and TRBJ2-3; D not certain. The germline CDR1 and CDR2 sequences are MDHEN and SYDVKM. CDR3 size: 14 residues. V was shortened by 6 bases and J by 0 bases, with 10 bases between the two germline ends. This CDR3 reads CASSPQASTDTQYF. CDR3 sequence (DNA): TGTGCCAGCAGCCCCCAGGCAAGCACAGATACGCAGTATTTT. The complete variable domain, with remaining parts taken from reference TRBV28 and TRBJ2-3, reads DVKVTQSSRYLVKRTGEKVFLECVQDMDHENMFWYRQDPGLGLRLIYFSYDVKMKEKGDIPEGYSVSREKKERFSLILESASTNQTSMYLCASSPQASTDTQYFGPGTRLTVL.

The gene calls are TRBV11-2 and TRBJ2-5; TRBD1 matches at 9 bases. The CDR3 has 15 amino acids. After removal of 3 bases from V and 4 bases from J, the junction contained 6 bases not matched to a gene. Germline CDR1 and CDR2: SGHAT and FQNNGV. The CDR3 protein is CASSFGTGRRETQYF. The CDR3 nucleotides are TGTGCCAGCAGCTTCGGGACAGGGCGACGAGAGACCCAGTACTTC. Full variable domain (missing parts from reference TRBV11-2 and TRBJ2-5): EAGVAQSPRYKIIEKRQSVAFWCNPISGHATLYWYQQILGQGPKLLIQFQNNGVVDDSQLPKDRFSAERLKGVDSTLKIQPAKLEDSAVYLCASSFGTGRRETQYFGPGTRLLVL.

This chain connects TRBV5-1 to TRBJ2-7; TRBD1 matches 9 bases. CDR3 length: 15 amino acids. Unmatched junction bases numbered 6, after V lost 2 bases and J lost 3 bases. From germline, CDR1 is SGHRS and CDR2 YFSETQ. CDR3 residues: CASSFGQGIIYEQYF. CDR3 coding DNA: TGCGCCAGCAGCTTCGGACAGGGGATTATCTACGAGCAGTACTTC.

CDR3 sequence reads: CASSPIAGGWDEQFF. DNA for the CDR3: TGTGCCAGCAGCCCTATAGCGGGAGGTTGGGATGAGCAGTTCTTC. J is TRBJ2-1 and V is TRBV7-9, with TRBD2 identical over 10 bases. Germline lookup yields CDR1 SEHNR and CDR2 FQNEAQ (reference sequence). The trim removed 5 bases at V and 8 bases at J, leaving 9 bases unmatched. The CDR3 consists of 15 residues.

The rearrangement uses TRBV29-1 and TRBJ2-3; 7 bases align to TRBD1. CDR3 length equals 14 residues. Germline V lookup: CDR1 SQVTM, CDR2 ANQGSEA. The V gene end was trimmed by 4 bases and the J gene end by 2 bases; junction bases not matched to a gene: 6. In DNA form, the CDR3 reads TGCAGCGTTGCCTCGACAGGGTTCACAGATACGCAGTATTTT. This sequence encodes CSVASTGFTDTQYF.

The sample holds one count of this clone. V is TRBV6-5 and J is TRBJ1-2; D is uncertain. CDR1 is MNHEY and CDR2 is SVGAGI in the germline V gene. With 0 bases removed from V and 8 bases from J, the gap between germline ends came to 16 bases. The CDR3 runs to 15 residues. The CDR3 loop reads CASSYSLRHRGGYTF. The CDR3 DNA sequence: TGTGCCAGCAGTTACTCCTTGAGACACCGAGGCGGCTACACCTTC.

This sequence joins TRBV27 and TRBJ2-1, with 11 bases aligning to TRBD2. The J segment lost 7 bases and the V segment lost 2 bases, leaving 4 bases of the junction unmatched. The CDR3 spans 15 residues. The V gene's germline CDR1 is MNHEY and CDR2 SMNVEV (reference sequence). The CDR3 DNA sequence: TGTGCCAGCAGTTTAAGTGGACTAGCGGGTAATGAGCAGTTCTTC. Translating gives CASSLSGLAGNEQFF.

This clone was detected only once. The chain is built from TRBV19 and TRBJ2-1; possibly TRBD2 for D (6 bases). In germline, CDR1 is LNHDA, CDR2 SQIVND (reference sequence). The CDR3 is 13 amino acids. The V and J ends lost 5 bases and 6 bases respectively, with 11 bases between them. This CDR3 is CASSAGLFNEQFF. CDR3 in DNA: TGTGCCAGTAGTGCGGGACTTTTCAATGAGCAGTTCTTC.

J is TRBJ2-7 and V is TRBV7-2; 8 bases line up with TRBD2. The CDR3 is made up of 14 amino acids. After removal of 3 bases from V and 6 bases from J, the junction contained 7 bases not matched to a gene. Germline V gene data show CDR1 as SGHTA and CDR2 as FQGNSA. The DNA for the CDR3 is TGTGCCAGCAGCTTCGCCGGGACTAGTGCCGAGCAGTACTTC. It specifies CASSFAGTSAEQYF.